This entry describes one T cell receptor beta chain. What it binds is unknown. Assay execution proceeded at the deep level. PBMC DNA, left unsorted, was sequenced on ten immunoSEQ deep assay plates. The table came from immunoSEQ multiplex PCR; TCRdb's copy has only in-frame clones and leaves some out. The table lists about 500,000 clones, about 74% of them singletons, with about 12% in the top ten. V lost 7 bases to trimming and J lost 7 bases, with 8 bases between them. The CDR3 has 11 amino acids. The germline V gene has CDR1 MNHEY and CDR2 SVGAGI. The data belong to a study of shared clonotypes between healthy human individuals. Background on the study: Two women and a few men aged 18 to 49 served as donors.

Overall study findings and caveats: Clonotype sharing among donors, it was expected, would be affected by sequencing depth.

The sequencing input was PBMCs. V is TRBV6-5 and J is TRBJ2-1, with D perhaps matching TRBD1 or TRBD2 (5 bases each). This sequence was found in a woman aged 40 to 50 in good health. Some clones in this sample may be carry-over from other donors' samples. CDR3 nucleotides: TGTGCCAGCACAGAGGGGAATGAGCAGTTCTTC. As protein: CASTEGNEQFF.